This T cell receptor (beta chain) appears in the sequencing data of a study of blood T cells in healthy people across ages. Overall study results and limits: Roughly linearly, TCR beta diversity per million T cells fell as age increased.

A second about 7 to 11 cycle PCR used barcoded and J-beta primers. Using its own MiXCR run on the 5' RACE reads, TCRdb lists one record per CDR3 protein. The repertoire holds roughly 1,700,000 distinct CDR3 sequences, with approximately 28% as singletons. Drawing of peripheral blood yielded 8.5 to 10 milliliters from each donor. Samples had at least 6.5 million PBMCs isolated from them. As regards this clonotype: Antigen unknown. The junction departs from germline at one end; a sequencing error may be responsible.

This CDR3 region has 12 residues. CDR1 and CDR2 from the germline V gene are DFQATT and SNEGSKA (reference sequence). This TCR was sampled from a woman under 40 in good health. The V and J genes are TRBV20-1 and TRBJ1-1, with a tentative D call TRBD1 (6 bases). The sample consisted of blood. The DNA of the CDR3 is TGCAGTACTAGAGGGGGGCAGGGAGAAGCTTTCTTT. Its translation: CSTRGGQGEAFF.